This TCR beta chain was found in a study of blood T cell repertoires in COVID-19. Produced via immunoSEQ multiplex PCR; TCRdb's table is partial and in-frame only. Of 45,000 to 60,000 clones in the sample, roughly 84% were seen once. The sequenced sample consisted of peripheral blood. The source of this sequence is a woman of 80 years or more with acute or convalescent COVID-19.

The chain's CDR3 is CASTRGGTDTQYF. DNA of the CDR3: TGTGCCAGCACTCGGGGGGGCACAGATACGCAGTATTTT. V usage is TRBV12-3 or TRBV12-4 and J usage is TRBJ2-3, with TRBD2 matching 7 bases. This CDR3 comprises 13 residues. With 7 bases clipped from V and 1 base from J, the junction kept 2 bases outside the gene matches.